This T cell receptor beta chain was captured in a study of blood T cells in healthy people across ages. Overall study: Capture by template switching was about one barcoded beta molecule per two T cells.

Germline lookup yields CDR1 MNHNS and CDR2 SASEGT. With 0 bases removed from V and 3 bases from J, the gap between germline ends came to 12 bases. The CDR3 runs to 15 residues. Through a sample-barcoded 5' primer and a J-beta primer mix, a second PCR was run for roughly 7 to 12 cycles. TCRdb passed the 5' RACE reads through MiXCR, listing each CDR3 protein once. In the table there are roughly 800,000 distinct CDR3 sequences, more than 20% of which are singletons. This same sample was also part of a study on T cells of mothers and their children. That work contributes: cDNA synthesis used all extracted RNA, 1.5 ug per 15 ul. Mothers yielded over 8 million CDR3 reads, children around 3.3 million each.

The TCR sequence derives from a boy younger than 18 in good health. This chain uses TRBV6-1 with TRBJ2-7, with D possibly being TRBD1 (6 bases). Material for sequencing was blood. CDR3 bases: TGTGCCAGCAGTGAAGCTAGTACAGGGAACTACGAGCAGTACTTC. Its protein is CASSEASTGNYEQYF.